This is a list of T cell receptor beta chains from one sample in a study of T-cell reconstitution after alpha-beta-depleted transplantation in children. TCRdb analysed the PCR reads with MiXCR anew, one entry per CDR3 protein. Among approximately 32,000 distinct CDR3 sequences listed, about 6.8% were seen once. This sample comprised peripheral blood, obtained 60 days after TCRalphabeta/CD19-depleted stem cell transplant. The receptors were gathered from a child under three years old who had a stem cell transplant for acute myeloid leukemia, so the T cells may come from the graft donor. The CDR3 runs from the conserved cysteine through the conserved F or W. D genes are given only for firm matches. The size field is filled for only some rows; it gives once, few, many or a size class.

clone_size j_call v_call d_call cdr3_nt cdr3_aa
many TRBJ2-5 TRBV20-1 TRBD1 TGCAGTGCTAGAGATAAGACAGGGAAAGTGCCAAGAGAGACCCAGTACTTC CSARDKTGKVPRETQYF
many TRBJ1-3 TRBV20-1 - TGCAGTGCTGTGGTCTCTGGAAACACCATATATTTT CSAVVSGNTIYF
- TRBJ2-7 TRBV24-1 TRBD1 TGTGCCACCAGTGGTGGGACAGACCTTTACGAGCAGTACTTC CATSGGTDLYEQYF
many TRBJ2-3 TRBV12-3/TRBV12-4 - TGTGCCAGCAGTATGACCCGCAGCACAGATACGCAGTATTTT CASSMTRSTDTQYF
many TRBJ2-7 TRBV12-3/TRBV12-4 - TGTGCCAGCAGAGGGGGTAGCGAGCAGTACTTC CASRGGSEQYF
many TRBJ2-1 TRBV5-6 TRBD1 TGTGCCAGCAGCTTAGAACAGGGGATTTACAATGAGCAGTTCTTC CASSLEQGIYNEQFF
many TRBJ2-3 TRBV28 - TGTGCCAGCAGCCGGGAAAGGGGAGACACAGATACGCAGTATTTT CASSRERGDTDTQYF
many TRBJ1-6 TRBV11-2 - TGTGCCAGCAGCGGAAGCTCCTATAATTCACCCCTCCACTTT CASSGSSYNSPLHF
many TRBJ1-5 TRBV4-2 - TGTGCCAGCAGCCAGGGGACGATAAATCAGCCCCAGCATTTT CASSQGTINQPQHF
- TRBJ2-7 TRBV4-1 TRBD1 TGCGCCAGCAGCCCCGGACAGGGGATTCACGAGCAGTACTTC CASSPGQGIHEQYF
many TRBJ2-5 TRBV4-3 - TGCGCCAGCAGCCAAGAGCTGGCCCTTATAGGGACCCAGTACTTC CASSQELALIGTQYF
many TRBJ2-5 TRBV4-2 TRBD2 TGTGCCAGCAGCCAAGATCTAGCGGGAGCGAAAGAGACCCAGTACTTC CASSQDLAGAKETQYF
many TRBJ1-5 TRBV7-9 - TGTGCCAGCAGCTGGGGCAAGCCAGGCTCACACAATCAGCCCCAGCATTTT CASSWGKPGSHNQPQHF
many TRBJ1-5 TRBV19 TRBD1 TGTGCCAGTAGTATCACAGGGGGCAATCAGCCCCAGCATTTT CASSITGGNQPQHF
many TRBJ2-1 TRBV15 TRBD1 TGTGCCACCAGCAGCTACCGGGACAGGGGCAGTGATGAGCAGTTCTTC CATSSYRDRGSDEQFF
many TRBJ2-2 TRBV6-1 - TGTGCCAGCAGTGTCCTAGCGAATTCCGGGGAGCTGTTTTTT CASSVLANSGELFF
many TRBJ2-5 TRBV4-3 TRBD2 TGCGCCAGCAGCCAATGGGCGCGGGGAGGGGTGGAGACCCAGTACTTC CASSQWARGGVETQYF
many TRBJ2-1 TRBV4-2 - TGTGCCAGCAGCCATCCTAGAGGGCTGTTCTTC CASSHPRGLFF
many TRBJ2-7 TRBV20-1 - TGCAGTGCTAGAGATCTTTCGGCGGGCTCCTACGAGCAGTACTTC CSARDLSAGSYEQYF
many TRBJ2-6 TRBV29-1 TRBD2 TGCAGCGGAAGACTAGCGGGCGACTCTGGGGCCAACGTCCTGACTTTC CSGRLAGDSGANVLTF
many TRBJ2-5 TRBV7-9 - TGTGCCAGCAGCGGTATCTGGGGCCAGTACTTC CASSGIWGQYF
few TRBJ1-2 TRBV11-2 - TGTGCCAGCAGCAACGACCGCTATGGCTACACCTTC CASSNDRYGYTF
many TRBJ2-7 TRBV9 - TGTGCCAGCAGCGTAGCGTGGCAGGTCGTGTACGAGCAGTACTTC CASSVAWQVVYEQYF
many TRBJ1-2 TRBV29-1 - TGCAGCGTCCGAAGTGCCGACGCCGGGTATGGCTACACCTTC CSVRSADAGYGYTF
many TRBJ2-7 TRBV7-9 TRBD1 TGTGCCACTTCGGGACAGCCCATCTACGAGCAGTACTTC CATSGQPIYEQYF
many TRBJ1-2 TRBV12-3/TRBV12-4 - TGTGCCACCGTTGAGGATTATGGCTACACCTTC CATVEDYGYTF
many TRBJ1-3 TRBV12-3/TRBV12-4 - TGTGCCAGCAGCCCCGACAGGATAAACACCATATATTTT CASSPDRINTIYF
many TRBJ2-1 TRBV20-1 - TGCAGTGCCCCCACACCCCGGGAATACAATGAGCAGTTCTTC CSAPTPREYNEQFF
many TRBJ2-3 TRBV6-5 - TGTGCCAGCAGTTACGGGGGGAGGTCGACAGATACGCAGTATTTT CASSYGGRSTDTQYF
many TRBJ2-1 TRBV4-3 - TGCGCCAGCAGCCAAGACGAGGACGGTGAGCAGTTCTTC CASSQDEDGEQFF
many TRBJ2-1 TRBV12-3/TRBV12-4 TRBD2 TGTGCCAGCATCCGGGAGGGCGGGGGCCGGTTCTTC CASIREGGGRFF
many TRBJ2-2 TRBV7-9 TRBD2 TGTGCCAGCAGCTTAGCTTGGACTAGCGGATACACCGGGGAGCTGTTTTTT CASSLAWTSGYTGELFF
many TRBJ2-7 TRBV19 - TGTGCCAGTAGTATGTGGGACGGTTCCTACGAGCAGTACTTC CASSMWDGSYEQYF
many TRBJ2-7 TRBV20-1 - TGCAGTGCTTTTTATGTCGGACACCTGTCCTACGAGCAGTACTTC CSAFYVGHLSYEQYF
- TRBJ2-1 TRBV5-4 TRBD2 TGTGACAGCAGCTTGGGGTTTAGCGGGGTAAGCTCCTATGAGCAGTTCTTC CDSSLGFSGVSSYEQFF
many TRBJ2-2 TRBV4-3 TRBD2 TGCGCCAGCAGCCAGGGATTTCCTAGCGGGAGGAAGTACACCGGGGAGCTGTTTTTT CASSQGFPSGRKYTGELFF
many TRBJ2-1 TRBV4-1 - TGCGCCAGCAGCCGTTCGGGGATCAGGAGCGCTTTCTACAATGAGCAGTTCTTC CASSRSGIRSAFYNEQFF
many TRBJ2-7 TRBV7-2 TRBD2 TGTGCCAGCAGCTTAAGCGGGGGCCCTCTGGAGCAGTACTTC CASSLSGGPLEQYF
many TRBJ2-7 TRBV28 - TGTGCCAGCAGTCACCGGGACATCGGGCGGGACGGGATCTACGAGCAGTACTTC CASSHRDIGRDGIYEQYF
- TRBJ2-3 TRBV14 TRBD1 TGTGCCAGCAGCCGAATGGACAGGACCCAGGATACGCAGTATTTT CASSRMDRTQDTQYF
many TRBJ2-7 TRBV6-1 - TGTGCCAGCAGTGAAGCGCGGGGCAGGGGAAGGGAGCAGTACTTC CASSEARGRGREQYF
many TRBJ2-1 TRBV24-1 TRBD2 TGTGCCACCTCACTAGCGGGGGGGATAAATGAGCAGTTCTTC CATSLAGGINEQFF
many TRBJ1-1 TRBV5-1 TRBD1 TGCGCCAGCAGCTTGAGGGGACAGGGGCGACTGAACACTGAAGCTTTCTTT CASSLRGQGRLNTEAFF
many TRBJ1-3 TRBV9 - TGTGCCAGCACGCGGACAGCGAACTCTGGAAACACCATATATTTT CASTRTANSGNTIYF
many TRBJ2-7 TRBV28 - TGTGCCAGCCTGCAGAATTCCTACGAGCAGTACTTC CASLQNSYEQYF
many TRBJ2-1 TRBV11-2 TRBD2 TGTGCCAGCAGCTTACGACGACTAGCGGGTTTCAACAATGAGCAGTTCTTC CASSLRRLAGFNNEQFF
many TRBJ2-1 TRBV4-3 - TGCGCCAGCAGCCAAGAAGGTAGGGGATTTAGCTCCTACAATGAGCAGTTCTTC CASSQEGRGFSSYNEQFF
many TRBJ2-1 TRBV12-3/TRBV12-4 - TGTGCCAGCAGTTTAGGGGGTACCTACAATGAGCAGTTCTTC CASSLGGTYNEQFF
many TRBJ1-3 TRBV20-1 - TGCAGTGCTAGAGTCCCTGGCAGGGAGGGCGGAAACACCATATATTTT CSARVPGREGGNTIYF
many TRBJ2-2 TRBV7-9 - TGTGCCAGCAGCCCCCGGGACACCAACACCGGGGAGCTGTTTTTT CASSPRDTNTGELFF
many TRBJ2-1 TRBV20-1 TRBD2 TGCAGTGCTAGCAGAGGACTAGTCCACAATGAGCAGTTCTTC CSASRGLVHNEQFF
many TRBJ2-7 TRBV4-3 TRBD2 TGCGCCAGCAGCCAAGATCGAGGGGCGGGAGGGAGATACGAGCAGTACTTC CASSQDRGAGGRYEQYF
many TRBJ1-5 TRBV6-2/TRBV6-3 TRBD1 TGTGCCAGCAGTTATGCGGCAGGGGGTGGTCAGCCCCAGCATTTT CASSYAAGGGQPQHF
many TRBJ1-4 TRBV6-5 - TGTGCCAGCAGCGGACGGCCCGCAACTAATGAAAAACTGTTTTTT CASSGRPATNEKLFF
many TRBJ2-7 TRBV10-3 - TGTGCCATCAGTGTAGGGAACTACGAGCAGTACTTC CAISVGNYEQYF
many TRBJ2-7 TRBV12-3/TRBV12-4 - TGTGCCAGCAGCCTGGGTTACGGGCCCCTCTACGAGCAGTACTTC CASSLGYGPLYEQYF
many TRBJ2-4 TRBV29-1 - TGCAGCGTTAGAGAACAGGGTAAAGCCAAAAACATTCAGTACTTC CSVREQGKAKNIQYF
many TRBJ2-3 TRBV7-8 - TGTGCCAGCAGCTTGCGCGGTGGGGTGGATACGCAGTATTTT CASSLRGGVDTQYF
many TRBJ2-3 TRBV7-9 TRBD1 TGTGCCAGCAGCGAAGGGACAGGGGAGCTCCCAGATACGCAGTATTTT CASSEGTGELPDTQYF
many TRBJ1-2 TRBV7-2 - TGTGCCAGCAGCTTCCCAGGGCCCGGCTACACCTTC CASSFPGPGYTF